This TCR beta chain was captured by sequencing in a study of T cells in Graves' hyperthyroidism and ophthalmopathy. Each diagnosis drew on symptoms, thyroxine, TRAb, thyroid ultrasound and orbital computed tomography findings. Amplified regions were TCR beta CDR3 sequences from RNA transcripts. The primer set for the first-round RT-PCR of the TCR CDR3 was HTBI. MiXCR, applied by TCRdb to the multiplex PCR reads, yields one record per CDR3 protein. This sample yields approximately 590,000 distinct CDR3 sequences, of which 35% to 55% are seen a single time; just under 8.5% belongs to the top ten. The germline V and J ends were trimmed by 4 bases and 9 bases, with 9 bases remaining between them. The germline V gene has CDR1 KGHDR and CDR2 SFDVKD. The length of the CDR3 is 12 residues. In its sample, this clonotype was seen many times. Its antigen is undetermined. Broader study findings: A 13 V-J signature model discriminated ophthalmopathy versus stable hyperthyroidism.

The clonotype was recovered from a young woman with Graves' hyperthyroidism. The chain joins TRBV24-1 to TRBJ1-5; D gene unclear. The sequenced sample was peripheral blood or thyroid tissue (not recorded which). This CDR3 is CATSEQDGPQHF. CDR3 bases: TGTGCCACCAGTGAACAAGACGGGCCCCAGCATTTT.